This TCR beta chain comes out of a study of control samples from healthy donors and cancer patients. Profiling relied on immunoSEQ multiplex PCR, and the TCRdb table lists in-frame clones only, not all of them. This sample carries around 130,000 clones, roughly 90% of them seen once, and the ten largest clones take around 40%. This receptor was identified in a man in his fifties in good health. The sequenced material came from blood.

The CDR3 bases are TGTGCCAGCAGCTTAGGGGCGGGGGGGCAGGATACGCAGTATTTT. This translates into CASSLGAGGQDTQYF. The chain links TRBV11-2 to TRBJ2-3; 9 bases align to TRBD2. The V gene's germline CDR1 is SGHAT and CDR2 FQNNGV. The CDR3 is made up of 15 amino acids. The junction had 5 bases not matched to a gene; V was cut back by 1 base and J by 6 bases.